Shown below are 14 T cell receptor beta chains from a single sample sequenced in a study of T cells in Graves' hyperthyroidism and ophthalmopathy. The TCR beta CDR3 regions underwent amplification using RNA transcripts as the source. Carried out on the TCR CDR3, a first-round RT-PCR used the HTBI primer set. One entry per CDR3 protein results from TCRdb running MiXCR on the multiplex PCR reads. The sample comprises 650,000 to 700,000 distinct CDR3 sequences, roughly 17% of which are singletons, and about 14% rests with the top ten. Sequenced sample: blood. These receptors were obtained from a man between 45 and 60 years old with Graves' hyperthyroidism.

Ten or more counts support this clonotype. CDR3 DNA: TGTGCCAGCAGCTCGGGACAGGTGAATCAGCCCCAGCATTTT. Protein product: CASSSGQVNQPQHF. V and J are TRBV11-2 and TRBJ1-5, with 8 bases matching TRBD1. V lost 4 bases, J lost 4 bases, and 3 bases stayed unmatched. The CDR3 extends over 14 amino acids. The germline gives CDR1 SGHAT, CDR2 FQNNGV.

This clonotype was picked up many times. The chain couples TRBV2 to TRBJ2-1; TRBD2 aligns across 8 bases. The CDR3 runs 14 residues. Germline V lookup: CDR1 SNHLY, CDR2 FYNNEI. Trimming at V came to 7 bases and at J to 7 bases, leaving 9 bases not matched to a gene. The CDR3 region is CASTTAPGGNEQFF. For the CDR3, the DNA is TGTGCCAGCACCACCGCTCCGGGGGGGAATGAGCAGTTCTTC.

This clonotype has ten or more counts. The chain has TRBV2 and TRBJ1-1; D gene ambiguous. The CDR3 spans 14 residues. From germline, CDR1 is SNHLY and CDR2 FYNNEI. The V end lost 4 bases, the J end lost 1 base, and 10 bases lay between the germline ends. The CDR3 loop is CASSAWHPNTEAFF. The DNA for the CDR3 is TGTGCCAGCAGTGCGTGGCACCCGAACACTGAAGCTTTCTTT.

This clonotype was seen more than once but under ten times. The chain combines TRBV28 with TRBJ2-3, with D perhaps matching TRBD1 (5 bases). Germline CDR1 is MDHEN and CDR2 is SYDVKM. The CDR3 extends over 15 amino acids. V shed 4 bases and J shed 3 bases, with 14 bases lying between them. CDR3 coding DNA: TGTGCCAGCAGTTCCCCGGCAGGGTCAACAGATACGCAGTATTTT. The encoded protein is CASSSPAGSTDTQYF.

This clonotype appeared a few times. The V call is TRBV7-3, the J call TRBJ2-7; D gene uncertain. The length of the CDR3 is 14 residues. Germline V gene data show CDR1 as SGHTA and CDR2 as FQGTGA. V lost 1 base, J lost 1 base, and 8 bases lay in between. CDR3 nucleotides: TGTGCCAGCAGCTTAAATTCCCGATCCTACGAGCAGTACTTC. It encodes CASSLNSRSYEQYF.

The J gene is TRBJ2-7, the V gene TRBV10-3; D call uncertain. Germline lookup yields CDR1 ENHRY and CDR2 SYGVKD. The V gene lost 0 bases and the J gene lost 3 bases, with 15 bases spanning the gap. The CDR3 sequence is 16 residues long. The CDR3 nucleotides are TGTGCCATCAGTGAGTCCGCGGAGATTCTAATCTACGAGCAGTACTTC. It specifies CAISESAEILIYEQYF.

In this sample, this clonotype turned up many times. This chain joins TRBV10-3 and TRBJ1-6, with 9 bases identical to TRBD1. Germline CDR1 reads ENHRY; CDR2 reads SYGVKD. After removal of 5 bases from V and 7 bases from J, the junction contained 6 bases not matched to a gene. This CDR3 has 15 residues. The CDR3 here is CAISQTGTGNSPLHF. The CDR3 nucleotides are TGTGCCATCAGTCAGACCGGGACAGGGAATTCACCCCTCCACTTT.

This rearrangement joins TRBV7-3 to TRBJ2-3; D is ambiguous. The germline V gene encodes CDR1 SGHTA and CDR2 FQGTGA. The CDR3 is 13 amino acids. V lost 1 base and J 2 bases, leaving 4 bases between the germline ends. CDR3 sequence: CASSLSVTDTQYF. DNA for the CDR3: TGTGCCAGCAGCTTAAGCGTCACAGATACGCAGTATTTT.

The chain employs TRBV5-1 and TRBJ1-4; D is undetermined. Trimming removed 0 bases from V and 4 bases from J, with 7 bases in between. CDR3 length: 14 amino acids. Per germline, CDR1 SGHRS and CDR2 YFSETQ. The CDR3 loop reads CASSLGHCNEKLFF. The CDR3, as DNA: TGCGCCAGCAGCTTGGGGCACTGTAATGAAAAACTGTTTTTT.

In its sample, this clonotype was seen a few times. The chain combines TRBV2 with TRBJ1-5; no clear D. From germline, CDR1 is SNHLY and CDR2 FYNNEI. V was cut by 3 bases and J by 0 bases, with 9 bases left in between. This CDR3 is 15 amino acids long. The DNA for the CDR3 is TGTGCCAGCAGTGACAGTCTAGATAGCAATCAGCCCCAGCATTTT. It specifies CASSDSLDSNQPQHF. The full variable domain, its missing parts supplied by reference TRBV2 and TRBJ1-5, is EPEVTQTPSHQVTQMGQEVILRCVPISNHLYFYWYRQILGQKVEFLVSFYNNEISEKSEIFDDQFSVERPDGSNFTLKIRSTKLEDSAMYFCASSDSLDSNQPQHFGDGTRLSIL.

The chain carries TRBV19 and TRBJ2-1; D possibly uses TRBD1 or TRBD2 (5 bases each). The CDR3 has 15 residues. V shed 3 bases and J shed 2 bases, with 11 bases lying between them. Germline CDR1 LNHDA, CDR2 SQIVND (reference sequence). The CDR3 DNA reads TGTGCCAGTAGTATCGGCAGGGACCCCTACAATGAGCAGTTCTTC. Encoded protein: CASSIGRDPYNEQFF.

CDR3 sequence: CASSQHLGLAGGPGTIQYF. The CDR3 bases are TGTGCCAGCAGCCAACACCTGGGACTAGCGGGAGGGCCGGGGACCATTCAGTACTTC. The J gene is TRBJ2-4, the V gene TRBV2, with 16 bases identical to TRBD2. The CDR3 has 19 residues. CDR1 and CDR2 (germline): SNHLY, FYNNEI. With V trimmed by 6 bases and J by 9 bases, 17 bases remained unmatched.

Ten or more counts support this clonotype. CDR3 residues: CASTYLPVDTQYF. The CDR3, as DNA: TGTGCCAGCACTTACCTTCCCGTGGATACGCAGTATTTT. The genes are TRBV2 and TRBJ2-3; D gene uncertain. Trimming cost V 7 bases and J 6 bases, with 14 bases left between them. CDR3 length: 13 amino acids. Germline V gives CDR1 SNHLY, CDR2 FYNNEI.

This clonotype was seen many times. The chain uses TRBV28 and TRBJ2-7, with 7 bases lining up with TRBD1. The V segment lost 4 bases and the J segment 3 bases; nucleotides outside the gene matches: 9. The CDR3 is 15 amino acids. CDR1 is MDHEN, CDR2 SYDVKM, per germline. In DNA form, the CDR3 reads TGTGCCAGCAGTTCTGCCGGGACAGCGAACTACGAGCAGTACTTC. Translated: CASSSAGTANYEQYF.